A selection of T cell receptor beta chains follows, all from one sample in a study of CD8+ T cells in alopecia areata. TCRdb's table, derived via immunoSEQ multiplex PCR, lists solely in-frame clones and lacks some. The top ten hold less than 0.8% of the sample, which has about 190,000 clones, approximately 60% seen once. The specimen comprised CD4+ T cells sorted from blood, sampled at week 4, from a patient treated with tofacitinib. These receptor sequences come from a human donor with alopecia areata. Each CDR3 is given without its conserved first and last residue. The D gene is left open where the match is weak.

J gene: TRBJ2-7; V gene: TRBV5-1; D gene: -; CDR3 protein: ASRREPAYEQY
J gene: TRBJ1-2; V gene: TRBV30; D gene: -; CDR3 protein: AWAVGFTELSGYT
J gene: TRBJ1-2; V gene: TRBV7-9; D gene: TRBD1; CDR3 protein: ASSLARQGQGYT
J gene: TRBJ2-6; V gene: TRBV30; D gene: -; CDR3 protein: ASSDSVSSGANVLT
J gene: TRBJ2-5; V gene: TRBV25-1; D gene: -; CDR3 protein: ASSEGAVGTQY
J gene: TRBJ2-1; V gene: TRBV30; D gene: TRBD1; CDR3 protein: AWSPSRDSRYNEQF
J gene: TRBJ2-7; V gene: TRBV29-1; D gene: -; CDR3 protein: SVVQGIDEQY
J gene: TRBJ2-1; V gene: TRBV7-8; D gene: TRBD2; CDR3 protein: ASSLATSGRVF
J gene: TRBJ2-7; V gene: TRBV30; D gene: TRBD1; CDR3 protein: AWSRLGTGAYEQY
J gene: TRBJ2-7; V gene: TRBV6-5; D gene: TRBD2; CDR3 protein: ASMVAGDPHEQY
J gene: TRBJ2-7; V gene: TRBV6-4; D gene: -; CDR3 protein: ASSDPRYEQY
J gene: TRBJ2-7; V gene: TRBV20-1; D gene: -; CDR3 protein: SAIEVY
J gene: TRBJ2-3; V gene: TRBV29-1; D gene: -; CDR3 protein: SAQVSVSTDTQY
J gene: TRBJ2-6; V gene: TRBV30; D gene: -; CDR3 protein: AWSVGASNVLT
J gene: TRBJ2-7; V gene: TRBV20-1; D gene: -; CDR3 protein: SAYIWGEQY
J gene: TRBJ2-7; V gene: TRBV7-9; D gene: TRBD2; CDR3 protein: ASSLGLAGHSSYEQY
J gene: TRBJ2-3; V gene: TRBV29-1; D gene: TRBD1; CDR3 protein: SDRGPGDTQY
J gene: TRBJ2-2; V gene: TRBV2; D gene: -; CDR3 protein: ASEKPGELF
J gene: TRBJ2-1; V gene: TRBV4-1; D gene: TRBD1; CDR3 protein: ASSSHRLGTGYNEQF
J gene: TRBJ2-3; V gene: TRBV29-1; D gene: TRBD2; CDR3 protein: TSGAGGDTQY
J gene: TRBJ2-5; V gene: TRBV7-9; D gene: -; CDR3 protein: ASSLASAAGETQY
J gene: TRBJ2-7; V gene: TRBV5-4; D gene: -; CDR3 protein: ASSSGQSYEQY
J gene: TRBJ2-3; V gene: TRBV9; D gene: -; CDR3 protein: ASSTTTDGRQY
J gene: TRBJ2-7; V gene: TRBV29-1; D gene: TRBD1; CDR3 protein: SVKQGNSYEQY
J gene: TRBJ2-5; V gene: TRBV7-2; D gene: TRBD1; CDR3 protein: ASSRDRLGETQY
J gene: TRBJ2-6; V gene: TRBV7-2; D gene: -; CDR3 protein: ASSLFSSGANVLT
J gene: TRBJ2-1; V gene: TRBV19; D gene: TRBD2; CDR3 protein: ASSIAGGQVGEQF
J gene: TRBJ2-3; V gene: TRBV29-1; D gene: -; CDR3 protein: VADTQY
J gene: TRBJ1-5; V gene: TRBV6-6; D gene: -; CDR3 protein: ASRRTVSNQPQH
J gene: TRBJ2-5; V gene: TRBV19; D gene: TRBD2; CDR3 protein: ASSRPSGGSMETQY
J gene: TRBJ2-5; V gene: TRBV18; D gene: -; CDR3 protein: ASSQRRFETQY
J gene: TRBJ2-1; V gene: TRBV29-1; D gene: TRBD2; CDR3 protein: SVWLAGTYNEQF
J gene: TRBJ2-3; V gene: TRBV15; D gene: -; CDR3 protein: ATSSRDTSTDTQY
J gene: TRBJ1-1; V gene: TRBV6-5; D gene: -; CDR3 protein: AAEWGGGAF
J gene: TRBJ1-1; V gene: TRBV5-1; D gene: TRBD1; CDR3 protein: ASRTGTGVNTEAF
J gene: TRBJ2-1; V gene: TRBV29-1; D gene: -; CDR3 protein: SVVGLTARPNEQF
J gene: TRBJ2-7; V gene: TRBV15; D gene: -; CDR3 protein: ATSRVSEISEQY
J gene: TRBJ1-5; V gene: TRBV30; D gene: -; CDR3 protein: AWSVRPGPGGQPQH
J gene: TRBJ2-5; V gene: TRBV29-1; D gene: -; CDR3 protein: SARWTETQY
J gene: TRBJ1-2; V gene: TRBV19; D gene: TRBD1; CDR3 protein: ASRPGQNYGYT
J gene: TRBJ1-1; V gene: TRBV30; D gene: -; CDR3 protein: AWSGGPLEAF
J gene: TRBJ2-3; V gene: TRBV4-3; D gene: -; CDR3 protein: ASSPRHPLADTQY
J gene: TRBJ2-1; V gene: TRBV11-2; D gene: -; CDR3 protein: ASKRGNSYNEQF
J gene: TRBJ2-7; V gene: TRBV5-1; D gene: -; CDR3 protein: ASSLELEPYEQY
J gene: TRBJ1-2; V gene: TRBV2; D gene: -; CDR3 protein: ASRTLGYGYT
J gene: TRBJ1-1; V gene: TRBV28; D gene: -; CDR3 protein: ASSPPPGTEAF